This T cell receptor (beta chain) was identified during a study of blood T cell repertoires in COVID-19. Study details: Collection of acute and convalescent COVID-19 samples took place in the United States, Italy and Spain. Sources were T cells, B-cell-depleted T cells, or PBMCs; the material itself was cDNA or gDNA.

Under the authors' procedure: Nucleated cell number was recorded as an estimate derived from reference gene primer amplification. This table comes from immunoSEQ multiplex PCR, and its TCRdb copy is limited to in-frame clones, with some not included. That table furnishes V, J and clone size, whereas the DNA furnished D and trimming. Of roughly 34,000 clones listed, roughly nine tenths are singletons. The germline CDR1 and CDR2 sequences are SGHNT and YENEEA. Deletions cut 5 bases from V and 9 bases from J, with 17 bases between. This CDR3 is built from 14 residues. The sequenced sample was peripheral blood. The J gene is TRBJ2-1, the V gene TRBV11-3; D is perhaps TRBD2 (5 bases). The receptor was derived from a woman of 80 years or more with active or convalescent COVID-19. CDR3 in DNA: TGTGCCAGCAGCAGTCCCCCCGAGGGCGGTGAGCAGTTCTTC. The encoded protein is CASSSPPEGGEQFF.